This entry lists 24 T cell receptor beta chains sequenced from one sample in a study of human thymus T cells. Clones were sequenced by immunoSEQ multiplex PCR, and TCRdb holds only the in-frame ones, with some missing. The top ten hold 0.031% of the sample, which has 78,000 or so clones, just over 95% seen once. The thymus was resected at corrective cardiac surgery. The sample taken for sequencing was thymus tissue. The receptor source for this set is a boy under two years old with a congenital heart defect but otherwise immunologically healthy.

The chain recombines TRBV10-1 with TRBJ2-3; D is uncertain. The CDR3 is 14 amino acids. Between the trimmed V and J ends, which lost 2 bases and 5 bases, there was a span of 11 bases. Germline V gene lookup returns CDR1 WNHNN and CDR2 SYGVQD (reference sequence). DNA for the CDR3: TGCGCCAGCAGTGAGCCCGACTTGTTAGATACGCAGTATTTT. Residues: CASSEPDLLDTQYF.

V is TRBV7-8 and J is TRBJ1-5; maybe TRBD1 (5 bases). V was trimmed by 1 base and J by 1 base, leaving 20 bases between them. Germline-derived CDR1 and CDR2 are SGHVS and FQNEAQ. CDR3 size: 19 residues. The CDR3 DNA is TGTGCCAGCAGCTTAGGTTGGCGTGTTCGGGGGTCGAGCAATCAGCCCCAGCATTTT. Translated: CASSLGWRVRGSSNQPQHF.

The chain joins TRBV10-1 to TRBJ2-1; 10 positions agree with TRBD2. The V and J ends lost 7 bases and 0 bases, in that order; junction bases with no gene match: 6. The CDR3 totals 16 residues. Germline lookup yields CDR1 WNHNN and CDR2 SYGVQD (reference sequence). DNA of the CDR3: TGCGCCAGCATGGATAGCGGGGGGAGCTCCTACAATGAGCAGTTCTTC. Protein: CASMDSGGSSYNEQFF.

V and J are TRBV11-3 and TRBJ2-1; D is unresolved. Germline values: CDR1 SGHNT, CDR2 YENEEA. V shed 3 bases and J shed 10 bases, with 13 bases lying between them. This CDR3 contains 13 residues. CDR3 sequence: CASSFTHPWEQFF. The CDR3, as DNA: TGTGCCAGCAGCTTTACTCACCCGTGGGAGCAGTTCTTC.

The chain carries TRBV19 and TRBJ2-7; no clear D. Germline assignment: CDR1 LNHDA and CDR2 SQIVND (reference sequence). The CDR3 has 14 amino acids. Trimming removed 7 bases at V and 2 bases at J, with 15 bases between. CDR3 loop: CASMVGSVPYEQYF. CDR3 nucleotides: TGTGCCAGTATGGTGGGGTCGGTTCCCTACGAGCAGTACTTC.

V usage is TRBV27 and J usage is TRBJ2-7; possibly TRBD2 for D (6 bases). CDR1 and CDR2 from the germline V gene are MNHEY and SMNVEV (reference sequence). V shed 3 bases and J shed 3 bases, with 21 bases lying between them. The CDR3 has 17 amino acids. The CDR3 coding sequence is TGTGCCAGCAGTTTCGTCGGCCCGGGGGTACACCTCTACGAGCAGTACTTC. Translating gives CASSFVGPGVHLYEQYF.

CDR3 sequence reads: CASSWSGNNEQFF. CDR3 DNA: TGCGCCAGCAGCTGGTCGGGAAACAATGAGCAGTTCTTC. The rearrangement uses TRBV5-1 and TRBJ2-1; possible D gene TRBD2, 5 bases. Per germline, CDR1 SGHRS and CDR2 YFSETQ. Deletions cut 3 bases from V and 5 bases from J, with 9 bases between. This CDR3 is 13 amino acids long.

The rearrangement links TRBV6-4 to TRBJ1-2; possibly TRBD1 for D (6 bases). This CDR3 contains 13 residues. V dropped 6 bases and J dropped 6 bases, with 14 bases sitting between them. Germline V CDR1 and CDR2: MRHNA, SNTAGT. Here the CDR3 reads CASSTGRGDGYTF. CDR3 in DNA: TGTGCCAGCAGCACAGGGAGAGGGGATGGCTACACCTTC.

The chain has TRBV4-1 and TRBJ2-7, with 7 bases that match TRBD1. CDR3 length: 16 amino acids. Germline V CDR1 and CDR2: MGHRA, YSYEKL. After removal of 0 bases from V and 4 bases from J, the junction contained 9 bases not matched to a gene. The CDR3 nucleotides read TGCGCCAGCAGCCAAGATACAGGACAGGACCCGTACGAGCAGTACTTC. Protein sequence: CASSQDTGQDPYEQYF.

This chain joins TRBV30 and TRBJ1-3; D uncertain. The V gene's germline CDR1 is GTSNPN and CDR2 SVGIG (reference sequence). CDR3 length: 9 amino acids. The CDR3 spells CISGNTIYF. The CDR3, as DNA: TGTATATCTGGAAACACCATATATTTT.

This chain links TRBV4-3 with TRBJ1-2; TRBD1 matches at 8 bases. The J segment lost 2 bases and the V segment lost 1 base, leaving 15 bases of the junction unmatched. The CDR3 contains 19 residues. Germline CDR1 LGHNA, CDR2 YSLEER. The CDR3 sequence: CASSQGGTSPGGANYGYTF. CDR3 DNA: TGCGCCAGCAGCCAAGGAGGGACGTCGCCAGGGGGCGCGAACTATGGCTACACCTTC.

The V gene is TRBV28, the J gene TRBJ2-3; 10 positions agree with TRBD1. Per germline, CDR1 MDHEN and CDR2 SYDVKM. The CDR3 sequence is 15 residues long. V lost 4 bases, J lost 4 bases, and 5 bases stayed unmatched. The CDR3 nucleotides are TGTGCCAGCAGTTCGTCGGACAGGGGGGCAGATACGCAGTATTTT. Amino acid sequence: CASSSSDRGADTQYF.

The chain links TRBV27 to TRBJ2-3; TRBD2 aligns across 8 bases. Germline assignment: CDR1 MNHEY and CDR2 SMNVEV (reference sequence). V lost 3 bases and J lost 0; bases outside the gene matches: 5. CDR3 length: 16 amino acids. The CDR3 here is CASSFSGGTSTDTQYF. CDR3 bases: TGTGCCAGCAGTTTTTCGGGGGGGACTAGCACAGATACGCAGTATTTT.

The V call is TRBV27, the J call TRBJ1-1, with 10 nucleotides matching TRBD1. This CDR3 has 14 amino acids. Germline V CDR1 and CDR2: MNHEY, SMNVEV (reference sequence). After removal of 5 bases from V and 3 bases from J, the junction contained 3 bases not matched to a gene. The CDR3: CASSPGQGDTEAFF. The CDR3 DNA sequence: TGTGCCAGCAGTCCCGGACAGGGGGACACTGAAGCTTTCTTT.

This clone appeared once. The rearrangement links TRBV6-4 to TRBJ1-5, with a possible D match to TRBD1 (5 bases). V lost 3 bases and J lost 2, with 11 bases in between. Germline V gene sequence: CDR1 MRHNA, CDR2 SNTAGT. CDR3 size: 15 residues. The CDR3 loop is CASSEEGGGNQPQHF. The CDR3, as DNA: TGTGCCAGCAGTGAGGAAGGAGGGGGCAATCAGCCCCAGCATTTT.

This sequence joins TRBV6-5 and TRBJ2-1; D is possibly TRBD2 (5 bases). Germline V lookup: CDR1 MNHEY, CDR2 SVGAGI. V was cut by 6 bases and J by 7 bases, with 16 bases left in between. This CDR3 spans 14 amino acids. DNA of the CDR3: TGTGCCAGCAGCCGGGATCTACAAGGGAATGAGCAGTTCTTC. It codes for CASSRDLQGNEQFF.

The chain combines TRBV4-2 with TRBJ1-4; TRBD1 agrees at 9 bases. Trimming at V came to 8 bases and at J to 8 bases, leaving 6 bases not matched to a gene. The CDR3 runs 13 residues. From germline, CDR1 is LGHNA and CDR2 YNFKEQ. The CDR3 DNA reads TGTGCCAGCCTCCGACAGGGGGACGAAAAACTGTTTTTT. This sequence encodes CASLRQGDEKLFF.

The chain carries TRBV12-5 and TRBJ2-3; TRBD2 might be the D (5 bases). CDR3 size: 16 residues. Germline CDR1 is LGHNT and CDR2 is FRNRAP. Trimming left V 6 bases short and J 1 base short, with 17 bases between. The CDR3 DNA sequence: TGTGCTAGTGGAACAAGCCGGGGTAAGCGCACAGATACGCAGTATTTT. Encoded protein: CASGTSRGKRTDTQYF.

V and J are TRBV5-1 and TRBJ1-1; 9 positions agree with TRBD1. Germline CDR1 reads SGHRS; CDR2 reads YFSETQ. V dropped 4 bases and J dropped 5; count of bases not matched to a gene: 18. The CDR3 consists of 18 residues. The CDR3 protein is CASSIVGGQGYPWTEAFF. CDR3 coding DNA: TGCGCCAGCAGCATTGTTGGTGGACAGGGGTACCCATGGACTGAAGCTTTCTTT.

The count of this clone is one. A read error may account for a junction end that differs from germline. This chain joins TRBV15 and TRBJ2-7; the match to TRBD1 covers 8 bases. Germline loops: CDR1 LNHNV, CDR2 YYDKDF (reference sequence). The CDR3 totals 17 residues. The CDR3 DNA sequence: TGTGCCGCCAGCAGAGTTTACGGACAGGGAATAGGCTACGAGCAGTACTTC. Its translation is CAASRVYGQGIGYEQYF.

The chain joins TRBV5-1 to TRBJ1-5; D is unclear. Looked up from germline, CDR1 is SGHRS and CDR2 is YFSETQ. Trimming took off 2 bases at V and 2 bases at J, with 17 bases between the two ends. The CDR3 has 17 amino acids. CDR3 residues: CASSLFPTVSGNQPQHF. The CDR3 DNA is TGCGCCAGCAGCTTATTCCCCACAGTGTCGGGCAATCAGCCCCAGCATTTT.

The rearrangement uses TRBV30 and TRBJ1-1; the D gene is possibly TRBD1 (6 bases). Germline V gene lookup returns CDR1 GTSNPN and CDR2 SVGIG (reference sequence). The CDR3 consists of 16 residues. The ends were cut back, 2 bases at V and 4 bases at J, with 20 bases in the middle. Here the CDR3 DNA reads TGTGCCTGGAGTCTCCCGGGACACCGCCCCGGCACTGAAGCTTTCTTT. Its protein is CAWSLPGHRPGTEAFF.

This chain connects TRBV6-5 to TRBJ2-1; unclear D gene. The germline V gene has CDR1 MNHEY and CDR2 SVGAGI. V shed 8 bases and J shed 15 bases, with 23 bases lying between them. CDR3 length: 13 residues. Written as DNA, the CDR3 is TGTGCCAGCGGAAAAATGCCCACTGAGAGCACGTTCTTC. It codes for CASGKMPTESTFF.

V gene TRBV7-6 combines with J gene TRBJ1-3; TRBD1 matches at 8 bases. Germline-derived CDR1 and CDR2 are SGHVS and FNYEAQ. The CDR3 has 16 residues. Losses at the gene ends were 0 bases for V and 4 bases for J; bases not matched to a gene: 5. Written as DNA, the CDR3 is TGTGCCAGCAGCTTAGCCGGGGACAGGTTCGGAAACACCATATATTTT. Translation: CASSLAGDRFGNTIYF.